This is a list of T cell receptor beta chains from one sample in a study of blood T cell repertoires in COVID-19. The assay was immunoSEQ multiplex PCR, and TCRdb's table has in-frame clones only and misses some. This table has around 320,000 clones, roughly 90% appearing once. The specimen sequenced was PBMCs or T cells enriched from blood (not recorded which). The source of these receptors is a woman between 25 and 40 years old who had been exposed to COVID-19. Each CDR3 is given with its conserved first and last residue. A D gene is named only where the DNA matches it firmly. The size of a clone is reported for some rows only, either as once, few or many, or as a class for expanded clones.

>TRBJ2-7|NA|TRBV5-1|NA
CASSLQGPISYEQYF
TGCGCCAGCAGCTTGCAGGGGCCGATCTCCTACGAGCAGTACTTC
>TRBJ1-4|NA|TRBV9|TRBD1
CASSSRQGTNEKLFF
TGTGCCAGCAGCTCCCGACAGGGGACTAATGAAAAACTGTTTTTT
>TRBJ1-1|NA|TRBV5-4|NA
CASSLEQGRGEAFF
TGTGCCAGCAGCTTGGAACAGGGTAGAGGTGAAGCTTTCTTT
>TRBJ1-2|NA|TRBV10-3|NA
CAISVNRFDGYTF
TGTGCCATCAGTGTAAACAGGTTCGACGGCTACACCTTC
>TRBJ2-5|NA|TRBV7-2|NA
CASSMRRGTQYF
TGTGCCAGCAGCATGAGGAGGGGGACCCAGTACTTC
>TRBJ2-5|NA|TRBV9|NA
CASSKQPQETQYF
TGTGCCAGCAGCAAACAACCCCAAGAGACCCAGTACTTC
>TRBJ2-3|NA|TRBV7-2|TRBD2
CASSPGSGGIDTQYF
TGTGCCAGCAGCCCTGGAAGCGGGGGCATAGATACGCAGTATTTT
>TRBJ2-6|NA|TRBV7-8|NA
CASSFRRGGTGGANVLTF
TGTGCCAGCAGCTTCCGACGGGGAGGAACGGGTGGGGCCAACGTCCTGACTTTC
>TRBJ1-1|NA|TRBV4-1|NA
CASSRGTGYMNTEAFF
TGCGCCAGCAGCCGCGGAACAGGCTACATGAACACTGAAGCTTTCTTT
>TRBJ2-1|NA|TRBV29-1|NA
CSAGAGPSSYNEQFF
TGCAGCGCCGGGGCGGGGCCGAGCTCCTACAATGAGCAGTTCTTC
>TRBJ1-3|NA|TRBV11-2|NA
CASSSQTGIGNTIYF
TGTGCCAGCAGCTCACAAACAGGGATCGGAAACACCATATATTTT
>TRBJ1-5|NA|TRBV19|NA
CASSIEVYSNQPQHF
TGTGCCAGTAGTATTGAGGTTTATAGCAATCAGCCCCAGCATTTT
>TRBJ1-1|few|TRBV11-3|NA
CASSRQGSRAFF
TGTGCCAGCAGCCGCCAAGGGAGTAGAGCTTTCTTT
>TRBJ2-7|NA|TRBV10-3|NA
CAAERGGDFGEQYF
TGTGCCGCTGAGAGGGGGGGCGATTTCGGCGAGCAGTACTTC
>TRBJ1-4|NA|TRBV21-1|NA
CASSKVWGRVEKLFF
TGTGCCAGCAGCAAAGTGTGGGGGCGGGTCGAAAAACTGTTTTTT
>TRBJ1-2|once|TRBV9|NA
CASSRDSVGGYTF
TGTGCCAGCAGCCGGGACTCCGTTGGAGGCTACACCTTC
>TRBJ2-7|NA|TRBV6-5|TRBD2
CASSYQRGGPGEQYF
TGTGCCAGCAGTTACCAGCGGGGGGGCCCGGGTGAGCAGTACTTC
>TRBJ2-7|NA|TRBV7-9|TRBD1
CASSSGQGDEQYF
TGTGCCAGCAGCTCGGGACAGGGCGACGAGCAGTACTTC
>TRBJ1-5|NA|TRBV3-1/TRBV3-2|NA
CASSHRETPFWYSNQPQHF
TGTGCCAGCAGCCACCGGGAGACTCCGTTCTGGTATAGCAATCAGCCCCAGCATTTT
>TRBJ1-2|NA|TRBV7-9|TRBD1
CASSLAPGQGSGYTF
TGTGCCAGCAGCTTAGCGCCAGGACAGGGCTCTGGCTACACCTTC
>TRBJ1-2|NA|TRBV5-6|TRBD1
CASSSRDRVSYTF
TGTGCCAGCAGCTCTCGGGACAGGGTCAGCTACACCTTC
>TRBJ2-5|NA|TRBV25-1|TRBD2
CASSESVSGGETQYF
TGTGCCAGCAGTGAAAGCGTTAGCGGGGGGGAGACCCAGTACTTC
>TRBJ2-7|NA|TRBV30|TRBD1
CAYRYRGRPYEQYF
TGTGCCTACAGATACAGGGGTCGACCCTACGAGCAGTACTTC
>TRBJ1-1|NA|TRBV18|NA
CASSPIRGTEAFF
TGTGCCAGCTCACCGATCAGGGGCACTGAAGCTTTCTTT
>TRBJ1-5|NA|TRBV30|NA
CAWSVYRVQDQPQHF
TGTGCCTGGAGTGTATACAGGGTGCAGGATCAGCCCCAGCATTTT
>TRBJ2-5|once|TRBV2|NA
CASNSGMETQYF
TGTGCCAGCAATTCGGGGATGGAGACCCAGTACTTC
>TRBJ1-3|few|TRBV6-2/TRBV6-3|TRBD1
CASSLKSGTALGSGNTIYF
TGTGCCAGCAGTCTGAAATCGGGGACAGCTTTAGGCTCTGGAAACACCATATATTTT
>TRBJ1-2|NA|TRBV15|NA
CATSRDRVNYGYTF
TGTGCCACCAGCAGAGACAGGGTGAACTATGGCTACACCTTC
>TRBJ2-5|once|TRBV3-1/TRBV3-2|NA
CASSKALGQETQYF
TGTGCCAGCAGCAAAGCTCTAGGTCAAGAGACCCAGTACTTC
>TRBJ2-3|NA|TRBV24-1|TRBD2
CATSDSSLAGVGDTQYF
TGTGCCACCAGTGACTCCTCACTAGCGGGGGTAGGGGATACGCAGTATTTT
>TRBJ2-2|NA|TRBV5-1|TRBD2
CASSSGGFGTGELFF
TGCGCCAGCAGCTCCGGGGGGTTCGGCACCGGGGAGCTGTTTTTT
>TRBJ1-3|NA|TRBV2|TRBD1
CASRRQGLRNTIYF
TGTGCCAGCAGGAGACAGGGGCTGAGAAACACCATATATTTT
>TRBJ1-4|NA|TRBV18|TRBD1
CASRGGTGAEKLFF
TGTGCCTCCCGAGGAGGGACAGGGGCTGAAAAACTGTTTTTT
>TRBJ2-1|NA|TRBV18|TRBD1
CASSPNPGQGLHNEQFF
TGTGCCAGCTCACCTAACCCGGGACAGGGATTGCACAATGAGCAGTTCTTC
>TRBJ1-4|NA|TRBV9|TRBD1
CASSVRGTGEEKLFF
TGTGCCAGCAGCGTAAGGGGGACAGGGGAGGAAAAACTGTTTTTT
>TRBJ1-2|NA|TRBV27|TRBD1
CASTTIPGQAYGYTF
TGTGCCAGCACCACCATACCGGGACAGGCCTATGGCTACACCTTC
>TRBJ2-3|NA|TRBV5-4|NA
CASSLRGMTQYF
TGTGCCAGCAGCTTGCGGGGTATGACGCAGTATTTT
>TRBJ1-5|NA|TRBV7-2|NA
CASSFYGQLSNQPQHF
TGTGCCAGCAGCTTCTACGGACAGCTTAGCAATCAGCCCCAGCATTTT
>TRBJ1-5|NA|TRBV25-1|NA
CASSGGVQPQHF
TGTGCCAGCAGTGGGGGCGTTCAGCCCCAGCATTTT
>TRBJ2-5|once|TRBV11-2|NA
CASSLTRGHETQYF
TGTGCCAGCAGCTTAACCAGGGGCCATGAGACCCAGTACTTC
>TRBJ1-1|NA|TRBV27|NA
CASSSPGGVRTEAFF
TGTGCCAGCAGTTCCCCGGGGGGAGTGAGGACTGAAGCTTTCTTT
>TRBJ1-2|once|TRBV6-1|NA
CASSEGVYGYTF
TGTGCCAGCAGTGAAGGCGTCTATGGCTACACCTTC
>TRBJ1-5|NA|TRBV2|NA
CATRDLPAQPQHF
TGTGCCACAAGGGACTTGCCGGCTCAGCCCCAGCATTTT
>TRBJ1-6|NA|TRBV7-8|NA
CASSLYGETSPLHF
TGTGCCAGCAGCTTATACGGGGAAACTTCACCCCTCCACTTT
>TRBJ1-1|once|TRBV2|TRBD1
CASRRQGNTEAFF
TGTGCCAGCAGAAGACAGGGTAACACTGAAGCTTTCTTT
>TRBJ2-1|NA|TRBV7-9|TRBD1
CATITRGQERQFF
TGTGCCACTATAACCAGGGGGCAGGAACGGCAGTTCTTC
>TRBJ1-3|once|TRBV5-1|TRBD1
CASSLTPTGGGGNTIYF
TGCGCCAGCAGCTTGACCCCGACAGGGGGCGGTGGAAACACCATATATTTT
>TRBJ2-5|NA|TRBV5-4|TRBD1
CASSPGTEETQYF
TGTGCCAGCAGCCCGGGGACAGAAGAGACCCAGTACTTC
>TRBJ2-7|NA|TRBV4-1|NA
CASSAGTLSYEQYF
TGCGCCAGCAGTGCCGGGACACTTTCCTACGAGCAGTACTTC
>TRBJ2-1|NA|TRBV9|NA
CASSVLSGNHEQFF
TGTGCCAGCAGCGTATTGTCGGGGAACCATGAGCAGTTCTTC
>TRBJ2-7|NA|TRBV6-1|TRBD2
CASSEISGGAWDEQYF
TGTGCCAGCAGTGAAATTAGCGGGGGGGCCTGGGACGAGCAGTACTTC
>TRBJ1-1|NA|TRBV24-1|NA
CATRGANTEAFF
TGTGCCACCAGGGGGGCGAACACTGAAGCTTTCTTT
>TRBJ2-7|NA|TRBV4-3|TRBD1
CASSQAPVTGIEQYF
TGCGCCAGCAGCCAAGCCCCTGTGACAGGGATCGAGCAGTACTTC
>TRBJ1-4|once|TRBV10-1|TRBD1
CASRVIIPGQGGRIIGEKLFF
TGCGCCAGCAGAGTAATAATTCCGGGACAGGGGGGGAGGATAATAGGGGAAAAACTGTTTTTT